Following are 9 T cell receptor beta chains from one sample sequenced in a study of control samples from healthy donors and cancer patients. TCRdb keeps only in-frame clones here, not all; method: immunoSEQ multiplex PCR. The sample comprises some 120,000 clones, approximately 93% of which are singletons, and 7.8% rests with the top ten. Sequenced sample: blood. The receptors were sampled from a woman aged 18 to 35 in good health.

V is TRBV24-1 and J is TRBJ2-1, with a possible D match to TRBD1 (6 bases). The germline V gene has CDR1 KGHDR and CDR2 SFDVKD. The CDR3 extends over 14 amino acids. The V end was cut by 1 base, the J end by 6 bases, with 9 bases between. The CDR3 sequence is CATSDFGRGNEQFF. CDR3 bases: TGTGCCACCAGTGATTTCGGCAGGGGCAATGAGCAGTTCTTC.

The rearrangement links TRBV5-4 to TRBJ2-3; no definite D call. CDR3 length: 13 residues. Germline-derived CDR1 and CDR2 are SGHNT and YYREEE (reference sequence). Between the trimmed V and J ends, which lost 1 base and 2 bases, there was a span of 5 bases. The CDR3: CASSLRDTDTQYF. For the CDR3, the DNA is TGTGCCAGCAGCTTGCGAGACACAGATACGCAGTATTTT.

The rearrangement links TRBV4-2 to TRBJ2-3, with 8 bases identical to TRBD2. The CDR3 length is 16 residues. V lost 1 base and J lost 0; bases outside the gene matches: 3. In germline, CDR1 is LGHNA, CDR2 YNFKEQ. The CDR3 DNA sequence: TGTGCCAGCAGCCAAGTTAAGCGGGAGAGCACAGATACGCAGTATTTT. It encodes CASSQVKRESTDTQYF.

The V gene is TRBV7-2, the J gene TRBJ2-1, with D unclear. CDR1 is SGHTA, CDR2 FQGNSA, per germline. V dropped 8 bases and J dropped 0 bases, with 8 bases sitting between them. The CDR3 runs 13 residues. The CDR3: CASRPHSYNEQFF. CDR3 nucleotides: TGTGCCAGCCGCCCGCACTCCTACAATGAGCAGTTCTTC. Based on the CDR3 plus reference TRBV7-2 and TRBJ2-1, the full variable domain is GAGVSQSPSNKVTEKGKDVELRCDPISGHTALYWYRQSLGQGLEFLIYFQGNSAPDKSGLPSDRFSAERTGGSVSTLTIQRTQQEDSAVYLCASRPHSYNEQFFGPGTRLTVL.

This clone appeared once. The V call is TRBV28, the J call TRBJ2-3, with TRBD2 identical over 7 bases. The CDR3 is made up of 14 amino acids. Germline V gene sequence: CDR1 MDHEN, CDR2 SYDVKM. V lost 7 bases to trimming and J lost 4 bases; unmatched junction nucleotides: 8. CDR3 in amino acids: CASNEGGEADTQYF. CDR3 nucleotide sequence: TGTGCCAGCAACGAGGGAGGGGAGGCAGATACGCAGTATTTT.

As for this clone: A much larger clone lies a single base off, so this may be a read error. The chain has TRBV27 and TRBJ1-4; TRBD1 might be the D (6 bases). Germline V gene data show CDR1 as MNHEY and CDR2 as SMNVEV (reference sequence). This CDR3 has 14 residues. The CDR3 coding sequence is TGTACCAGCAGTCCGGGACAATTGGGTGAAAAACTGTTTTTT. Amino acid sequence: CTSSPGQLGEKLFF. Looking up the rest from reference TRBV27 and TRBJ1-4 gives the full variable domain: EAQVTQNPRYLITVTGKKLTVTCSQNMNHEYMSWYRQDPGLGLRQIYYSMNVEVTDKGDVPEGYKVSRKEKRNFPLILESPSPNQTSLYFCTSSPGQLGEKLFFGSGTQLSVL.

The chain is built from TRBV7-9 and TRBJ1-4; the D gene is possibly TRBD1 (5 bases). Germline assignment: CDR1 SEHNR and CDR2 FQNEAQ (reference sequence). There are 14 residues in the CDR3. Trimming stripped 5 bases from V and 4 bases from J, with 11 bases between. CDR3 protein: CASSLDSFNEKLFF. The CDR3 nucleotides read TGTGCCAGCAGCCTAGACAGTTTTAATGAAAAACTGTTTTTT.

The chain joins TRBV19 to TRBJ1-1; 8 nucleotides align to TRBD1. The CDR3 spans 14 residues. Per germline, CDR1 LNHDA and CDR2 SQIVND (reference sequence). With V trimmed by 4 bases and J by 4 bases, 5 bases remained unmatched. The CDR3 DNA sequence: TGTGCCAGTAGTACGGACAGGGTTGGCACTGAAGCTTTCTTT. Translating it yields CASSTDRVGTEAFF.

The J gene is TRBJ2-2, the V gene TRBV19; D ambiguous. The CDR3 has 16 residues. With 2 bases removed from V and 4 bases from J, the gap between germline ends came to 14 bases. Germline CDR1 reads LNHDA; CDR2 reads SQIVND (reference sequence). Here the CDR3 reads CASSINRAGGTGELFF. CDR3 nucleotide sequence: TGTGCCAGTAGTATAAATCGTGCAGGCGGCACCGGGGAGCTGTTTTTT.